This T cell receptor (beta chain) was recovered during a study of blood T cells in healthy people across ages. Study-level results: Investigators viewed diversity estimates from one million T cells as underestimates, the study reported. Naive and antigen-experienced cells could not be conclusively compared, given unsorted PBMCs.

In germline, CDR1 is SGHAT, CDR2 FQNNGV. This CDR3 region has 15 residues. V lost 1 base to trimming and J lost 2 bases, with 12 bases between them. A J-beta primer mix and a sample-barcoded 5' primer were used in a second PCR of roughly 6 to 11 cycles. TCRdb processed the 5' RACE reads anew with MiXCR; each CDR3 protein has one entry. The sample includes around 1,600,000 distinct CDR3 sequences, approximately 39% of them seen just once. Worth noting for this clonotype: Antigen: not known.

The rearrangement links TRBV11-2 to TRBJ2-7; D may correspond to TRBD1 or TRBD2 (5 bases each). This sequence originates from a woman aged 18 to 35 in good health. The specimen sequenced was blood. The CDR3 coding sequence is TGTGCCAGCAGCTTAGGCCCGGGGCCCACCTACGAGCAGTACTTC. This gives the protein CASSLGPGPTYEQYF.